This T cell receptor (beta chain) derives from a study of shared clonotypes between healthy human individuals. As for the study in general: Per donor, three plates held CD4 naive cells, three held CD4 memory, two held CD8 naive and one held CD8 memory.

Data came from immunoSEQ multiplex PCR; TCRdb stores just in-frame clones and leaves some out. The data contain about 2.3 million clones, 80% to 95% of them singletons. Recent vaccinations or acute infections were absent in the healthy HIV-negative adult donors. Material for sequencing was naive CD4+ T cells from PBMCs. Noted subset: CD45RA+ positively selected. This TCR was recovered from a man aged 18 to 30 in good health. Some clones in this sample may be carry-over from other donors' samples.

The CDR3 is CASSLGTWTTNEKLFF. CDR3 sequence (DNA): TGTGCCAGCAGCTTGGGGACGTGGACAACTAATGAAAAACTGTTTTTT. The V and J genes are TRBV7-8 and TRBJ1-4; possible D gene TRBD1, 5 bases. Looked up from germline, CDR1 is SGHVS and CDR2 is FQNEAQ. V was cut by 3 bases and J by 0 bases, with 11 bases left in between. The CDR3 spans 16 residues. Complete variable domain (other parts from reference TRBV7-8 and TRBJ1-4): GAGVSQSPRYKVAKRGQDVALRCDPISGHVSLFWYQQALGQGPEFLTYFQNEAQLDKSGLPSDRFFAERPEGSVSTLKIQRTQQEDSAVYLCASSLGTWTTNEKLFFGSGTQLSVL.